This T cell receptor beta chain is from a study of control samples from healthy donors and cancer patients. Sequencing used immunoSEQ multiplex PCR; TCRdb keeps in-frame clones, though not all of them. The sample consists of around 79,000 clones, 80% to 95% of them appearing once. Sequences were obtained from PBMCs. The origin of this receptor is a woman aged 40 to 55 with lung cancer.

The CDR3 region has the DNA TGCAGCGTTGATACCGGGACAGCAGCGACCGGGGAGCTGTTTTTT. Translating it yields CSVDTGTAATGELFF. The rearrangement uses TRBV29-1 and TRBJ2-2, with TRBD1 matching 7 bases. CDR3 size: 15 residues. V lost 3 bases, J lost 5 bases, and 9 bases stayed unmatched. In germline, CDR1 is SQVTM, CDR2 ANQGSEA.